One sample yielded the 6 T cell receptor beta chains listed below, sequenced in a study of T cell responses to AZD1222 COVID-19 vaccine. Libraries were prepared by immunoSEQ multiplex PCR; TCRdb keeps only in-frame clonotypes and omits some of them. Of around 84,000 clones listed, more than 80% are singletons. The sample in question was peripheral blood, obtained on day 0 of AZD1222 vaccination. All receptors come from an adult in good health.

CDR3 sequence: CASRRSNTGELFF. The CDR3 DNA reads TGTGCCAGCAGAAGATCGAACACCGGGGAGCTGTTTTTT. The V call is TRBV2, the J call TRBJ2-2; D remains ambiguous. Germline CDR1 SNHLY, CDR2 FYNNEI. This CDR3 is 13 amino acids long. Trimming left V 6 bases short and J 0 bases short, with 5 bases between.

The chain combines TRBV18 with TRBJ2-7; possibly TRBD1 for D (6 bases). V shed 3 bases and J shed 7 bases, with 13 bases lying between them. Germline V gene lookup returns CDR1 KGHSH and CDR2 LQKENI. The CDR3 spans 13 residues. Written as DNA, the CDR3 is TGTGCCAGCTCACCGCTCAACGGACAGGAGCAGTACTTC. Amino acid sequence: CASSPLNGQEQYF.

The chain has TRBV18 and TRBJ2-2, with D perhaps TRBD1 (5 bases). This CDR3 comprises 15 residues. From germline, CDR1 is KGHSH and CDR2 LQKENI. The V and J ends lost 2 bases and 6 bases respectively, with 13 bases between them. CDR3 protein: CASSPSGPIAGELFF. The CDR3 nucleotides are TGTGCCAGCTCACCATCAGGGCCGATCGCCGGGGAGCTGTTTTTT.

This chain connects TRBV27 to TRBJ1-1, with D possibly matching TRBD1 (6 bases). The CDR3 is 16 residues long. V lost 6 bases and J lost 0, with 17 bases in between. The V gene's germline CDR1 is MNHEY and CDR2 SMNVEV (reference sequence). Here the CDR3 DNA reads TGTGCCAGCAGCCCCTGGGGGCAAACCTTGAACACTGAAGCTTTCTTT. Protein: CASSPWGQTLNTEAFF.

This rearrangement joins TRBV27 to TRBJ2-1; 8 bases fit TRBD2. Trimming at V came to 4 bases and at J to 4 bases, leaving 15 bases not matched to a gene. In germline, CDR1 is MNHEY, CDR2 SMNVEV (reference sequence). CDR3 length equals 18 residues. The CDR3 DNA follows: TGTGCCAGCAGTTCCCTCGGGGGGGGACCGAGCCCTTACAATGAGCAGTTCTTC. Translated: CASSSLGGGPSPYNEQFF.

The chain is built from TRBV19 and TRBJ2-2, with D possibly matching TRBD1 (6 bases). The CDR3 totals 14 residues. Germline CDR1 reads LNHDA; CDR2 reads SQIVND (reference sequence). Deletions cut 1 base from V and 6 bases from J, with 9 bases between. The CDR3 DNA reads TGTGCCAGTAGTATAGCGCACAGGGCCGGGGAGCTGTTTTTT. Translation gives CASSIAHRAGELFF.